Each of the 15 T cell receptor beta chains below was sequenced from the same sample in a study of PD-1 blockade in classical Hodgkin lymphoma. Clones were read by immunoSEQ multiplex PCR, and TCRdb kept only the in-frame ones, dropping some. Among some 63,000 clones listed, roughly 90% were seen once. Brentuximab vedotin exposure varied, and every patient relapsed after autologous stem cell transplantation. The sample in question was peripheral blood mononuclear cells (PBMCs), obtained at baseline. The receptors shown here come from a human donor with classical Hodgkin lymphoma.

This chain uses TRBV6-6 with TRBJ2-7; 11 nucleotides line up with TRBD2. Losses at the gene ends were 6 bases for V and 4 bases for J; bases not matched to a gene: 5. CDR1 and CDR2 from the germline V gene are MNHNY and SVGAGI (reference sequence). The CDR3 has 14 residues. Here the CDR3 reads CASSWTSGLYEQYF. CDR3 bases: TGTGCCAGCAGCTGGACTAGCGGGCTATACGAGCAGTACTTC.

V and J are TRBV6-5 and TRBJ2-5; D is possibly TRBD1 (5 bases). CDR3 length: 15 amino acids. From germline, CDR1 is MNHEY and CDR2 SVGAGI. V was cut by 6 bases and J by 2 bases, with 16 bases left in between. CDR3: CASRRYPSGQETQYF. The CDR3 coding sequence is TGTGCCAGCAGACGATACCCGTCAGGGCAAGAGACCCAGTACTTC.

J is TRBJ2-7 and V is TRBV4-1; 10 bases agree with TRBD2. The germline CDR1 and CDR2 sequences are MGHRA and YSYEKL. V lost 4 bases and J lost 1; bases outside the gene matches: 10. The CDR3 runs to 17 residues. For the CDR3, the DNA is TGCGCCAGCAGCCCCGGACTAGCGGAGAAAAAATCCTACGAGCAGTACTTC. Amino acid sequence: CASSPGLAEKKSYEQYF.

The chain combines TRBV28 with TRBJ1-2, with 11 bases fitting TRBD1. Trimming took 8 bases from V and 8 from J; bases not matched to a gene: 4. Germline V gene data show CDR1 as MDHEN and CDR2 as SYDVKM. CDR3 length equals 12 residues. The DNA of the CDR3 is TGTGCCAGCGGGACAGGGGGAAGGGGCTACACCTTC. This encodes CASGTGGRGYTF.

The V call is TRBV29-1, the J call TRBJ2-3, with TRBD2 matching 8 bases. Germline V lookup: CDR1 SQVTM, CDR2 ANQGSEA. V was pared by 5 bases and J by 4 bases, with 5 bases of the junction left unmatched. This CDR3 is built from 13 residues. The CDR3 region has the DNA TGCAGCGTTACCGGGGGGGGGCCAGATACGCAGTATTTT. Protein: CSVTGGGPDTQYF.

The rearrangement uses TRBV10-1 and TRBJ2-3; D call uncertain. Per germline, CDR1 WNHNN and CDR2 SYGVQD (reference sequence). CDR3 length equals 13 residues. Deletions cut 8 bases from V and 1 base from J, with 10 bases between. The CDR3 sequence: CASSFLGTDTQYF. CDR3 in DNA: TGCGCCAGCTCCTTTTTGGGCACAGATACGCAGTATTTT.

This clone was seen once. V usage is TRBV18 and J usage is TRBJ2-2, with 7 bases that match TRBD2. Losses at the gene ends were 4 bases for V and 3 bases for J; bases not matched to a gene: 8. The CDR3 runs to 16 residues. Germline values: CDR1 KGHSH, CDR2 LQKENI. The CDR3 DNA follows: TGTGCCAGCTCACTCAGAATGAGCGGGGACACCGGGGAGCTGTTTTTT. Translation: CASSLRMSGDTGELFF.

The rearrangement joins TRBV10-2 to TRBJ2-1, with TRBD2 as a possible D gene (5 bases). CDR3 length equals 13 residues. With 0 bases removed from V and 7 bases from J, the gap between germline ends came to 7 bases. CDR1 is WSHSY and CDR2 is SAAADI in the germline V gene. CDR3 DNA sequence: TGCGCCAGCAGTGAGTCGACGGGGAATGAGCAGTTCTTC. Amino acids: CASSESTGNEQFF.

This clone was seen just once. The chain joins TRBV2 to TRBJ2-7; D perhaps matches TRBD2 (5 bases). V was clipped by 4 bases and J by 4 bases, with 11 bases between them. This CDR3 spans 13 amino acids. CDR1 is SNHLY, CDR2 FYNNEI, per germline. CDR3 sequence: CASSVAGVYEQYF. The CDR3 coding sequence is TGTGCCAGCAGTGTGGCGGGTGTGTACGAGCAGTACTTC.

The V and J genes are TRBV4-2 and TRBJ1-5; no firm D call. Germline V lookup: CDR1 LGHNA, CDR2 YNFKEQ. V was trimmed by 0 bases and J by 3 bases, leaving 12 bases between them. This CDR3 has 16 amino acids. CDR3 sequence: CASSQEGGGINQPQHF. CDR3 in DNA: TGTGCCAGCAGCCAAGAGGGCGGAGGGATCAATCAGCCCCAGCATTTT.

V and J are TRBV13 and TRBJ2-7; TRBD1 aligns across 7 bases. The CDR3 has 12 amino acids. The V segment lost 5 bases and the J segment 5 bases; nucleotides outside the gene matches: 3. Germline CDR1 and CDR2: PRHDT and FYEKMQ (reference sequence). The CDR3 loop reads CASSKDRHEQYF. CDR3 DNA sequence: TGTGCCAGCAGCAAGGACAGGCACGAGCAGTACTTC.

This chain joins TRBV6-5 and TRBJ1-5, with D hard to call. Germline CDR1 reads MNHEY; CDR2 reads SVGAGI. Trimming shortened V by 8 bases and J by 10 bases, and 12 bases separated the two germline ends. The CDR3 is made up of 11 amino acids. CDR3 amino acids: CASGIGDPQHF. CDR3 sequence (DNA): TGTGCCAGCGGAATTGGGGATCCCCAGCATTTT.

The chain couples TRBV11-2 to TRBJ1-5; TRBD1 matches at 9 bases. V lost 1 base, J lost 6 bases, and 13 bases stayed unmatched. The CDR3 totals 18 residues. CDR1 and CDR2 from the germline V gene are SGHAT and FQNNGV. CDR3 amino acids: CASSLGDREVGVSQPQHF. CDR3 coding DNA: TGTGCCAGCAGCTTAGGGGACAGGGAAGTAGGCGTTAGTCAGCCCCAGCATTTT.

The chain combines TRBV29-1 with TRBJ2-7, with 7 bases identical to TRBD2. V lost 4 bases to trimming and J lost 4 bases; unmatched junction nucleotides: 7. Looked up from germline, CDR1 is SQVTM and CDR2 is ANQGSEA. The length of the CDR3 is 13 residues. The CDR3 coding sequence is TGCAGCGTTGGCCCCTGGGGGGGGTACGAGCAGTACTTC. Translated: CSVGPWGGYEQYF.

The genes are TRBV6-5 and TRBJ2-1; tentative D call: TRBD2 (6 bases). Germline-derived CDR1 and CDR2 are MNHEY and SVGAGI. V lost 6 bases to trimming and J lost 4 bases, with 16 bases between them. The CDR3 runs 15 residues. CDR3 coding DNA: TGTGCCAGCAGCCCAAGCGCGGGGCCTTACAATGAGCAGTTCTTC. Its translation is CASSPSAGPYNEQFF.